This T cell receptor beta chain originates from a study of OX40 agonist ivuxolimab in advanced cancers. Broadly, across the study: Ivuxolimab, which targeted the costimulatory receptor OX40 (CD134), was an agonistic, fully human IgG2 monoclonal antibody. The dose-escalation cohort was about 83% male with a mean age of around 64 years, ranging from about 20 to 85. The paper reports the monotherapy dose-escalation portion (N of about 51 patients) of the phase I ivuxolimab trial. Patients were allowed to have had prior anti-PD-1, anti-PD-L1 or anti-CTLA-4 therapy, and around 40% of the dose-escalation patients had previously received checkpoint inhibitors. Of the approximately 50 dose-escalation patients, hepatocellular carcinoma was present in approximately 20, melanoma in roughly 15, renal cell carcinoma in 9 and head and neck cancer in 9. The point of sequencing TCRbeta in the periphery was to test whether ivuxolimab changed TCR sequence diversity and drove clonal T-cell expansion. Intravenous ivuxolimab was administered to patients every 2 weeks at six dose levels: 0.01, 0.1, 0.3, 1.5, 3 and 10 mg/kg. Partial responses occurred in three dose-escalation patients, of whom one had hepatocellular carcinoma and two had cutaneous melanoma.

Study-level results and caveats: At doses from 0.1 to 3.0 mg/kg, clonal expansion was seen in both CD4+ and CD8+ blood T cells between baseline and week 6. Antigen specificity was not determined for the clonally expanded peripheral T cells. In the 0.1-3.0 mg/kg groups, partial responders were among the patients with the lowest normalized peripheral clonal expansion, particularly in CD8+ T cells. After ivuxolimab, CD8+ T cells had more expanded clones than CD4+ T cells on average. Low levels of normalized T-cell clonal expansion were also seen in some nonresponding patients.

A note on this clone: Which antigen it targets is not known. There are no base qualities to consult, and no much larger clone falls within one base.

For this chain, trimming is 2 bases at the V end and 1 base at the J end, and the number of junction bases without a gene match is 12. The CDR3 runs 20 amino acids, cysteine and phenylalanine included. Only CDR3 DNA is held: 60 bases, read in frame from base 1. Reading the germline V gene gives CDR1 MDHEN and CDR2 SYDVKM. For sequencing of the TCRbeta CDR3 region, genomic DNA was extracted from the sorted cells. The immunoSEQ Assay was used to sequence the TCRbeta CDR3 regions. TCRdb re-hosts the immuneACCESS table, in-frame sequences only. Its copies lack some clones; in the studies checked, an unresolved V gene accounts for under half of them, and the cause for the rest is not known. The sample records 89,000 or so clones, about 86% of which are singletons. About 0.76% of the sample lies in the top ten. Patients with a history of autoimmune disease or receiving systemic immunosuppression were excluded from the trial. Peripheral blood for TCR sequencing was collected from all dose cohorts at baseline, on cycle 4 day 1, and on cycle 7 day 1. Samples were obtained from an open-label, multicenter, first-in-human phase I dose-escalation trial of ivuxolimab. The trial enrolled adults with locally advanced or metastatic head and neck squamous cell, hepatocellular, melanoma or renal cell carcinoma. CD4+ and CD8+ T cells were sorted separately from peripheral blood before TCR sequencing.

This sample comprised CD4+ or CD8+ T cells sorted from blood, obtained in a trial of the OX40 agonist ivuxolimab. The receptor comes from an adult with an advanced solid tumor such as melanoma, head and neck, liver or kidney cancer. This sequence uses TRBV28 and TRBJ1-5; 12 central nucleotides agree with TRBD1. The bases are TGTGCCAGCAGTTTAGGGACCGGGACAGGGGGCGCGGGAAGCAATCAGCCCCAGCATTTT. This sequence encodes CASSLGTGTGGAGSNQPQHF. With the rest looked up from the reference TRBV28 and TRBJ1-5 genes rather than sequenced, the full variable domain is DVKVTQSSRYLVKRTGEKVFLECVQDMDHENMFWYRQDPGLGLRLIYFSYDVKMKEKGDIPEGYSVSREKKERFSLILESASTNQTSMYLCASSLGTGTGGAGSNQPQHFGDGTRLSIL.